Presented here are 9 T cell receptor beta chains from one specimen sequenced in a study of blood T cells in healthy people across ages. Primers used in a second PCR of about 7 to 12 cycles were a sample-barcoded 5' primer and a J-beta primer mix. TCRdb used MiXCR to reprocess the 5' RACE reads, holding one entry per CDR3 protein. The sample includes 1.6 million or so distinct CDR3 sequences, about 35% seen only once; the top ten take about 11%. Input material: blood. The receptors here all came from a woman in her twenties or thirties in good health.

This clonotype turned up a few times. V usage is TRBV5-1 and J usage is TRBJ2-7; D may match TRBD1 or TRBD2 (5 bases each). Germline lookup yields CDR1 SGHRS and CDR2 YFSETQ. This CDR3 region has 14 residues. Trimming removed 3 bases at V and 0 bases at J, with 10 bases between. CDR3 in amino acids: CASSSWDVSYEQYF. CDR3 nucleotides: TGCGCCAGCAGCTCCTGGGACGTCTCCTACGAGCAGTACTTC. Supplemented by reference TRBV5-1 and TRBJ2-7, the full variable domain reads KAGVTQTPRYLIKTRGQQVTLSCSPISGHRSVSWYQQTPGQGLQFLFEYFSETQRNKGNFPGRFSGRQFSNSRSEMNVSTLELGDSALYLCASSSWDVSYEQYFGPGTRLTVT.

The J gene is TRBJ2-3, the V gene TRBV6-1, with a possible D match to TRBD2 (5 bases). This CDR3 has 13 residues. Trimming removed 1 base from V and 6 bases from J, with 8 bases in between. Per germline, CDR1 MNHNS and CDR2 SASEGT. The CDR3, as DNA: TGTGCCAGCAGTGAAGTGAGGGTGGATACGCAGTATTTT. Translating it yields CASSEVRVDTQYF.

The chain is built from TRBV12-3 or TRBV12-4 and TRBJ2-7; 8 nucleotides agree with TRBD2. The J call is uncertain, as TRBJ2-5 better fits the DNA end. The CDR3 has 19 residues. The CDR3 sequence: CASSLAGSSGYRPEETQYF. As DNA, the CDR3 is TGTGCCAGCAGTTTAGCAGGGTCTAGCGGGTATCGACCCGAAGAGACCCAGTACTTC.

This clonotype has a handful of counts. This chain links TRBV3-1 with TRBJ2-1; D remains unclear. V was pared by 0 bases and J by 8 bases, with 8 bases between. Germline CDR1 and CDR2: LGHDT and YNNKEL (reference sequence). The CDR3 contains 13 residues. The CDR3 protein is CASSQDLGYEQFF. CDR3 DNA: TGTGCCAGCAGCCAAGATCTAGGCTATGAGCAGTTCTTC.

V gene TRBV9 combines with J gene TRBJ2-1; perhaps TRBD2 as D (5 bases). The CDR3 runs 16 residues. The V end lost 4 bases, the J end lost 2 bases, and 16 bases lay between the germline ends. Germline V CDR1 and CDR2: SGDLS, YYNGEE. This chain's CDR3 is CASSTWGDFAYNEQFF. The CDR3 DNA is TGTGCCAGCAGCACCTGGGGAGATTTTGCCTACAATGAGCAGTTCTTC.

V gene TRBV15 combines with J gene TRBJ2-2; tentative D call: TRBD1 (6 bases). The length of the CDR3 is 13 residues. V lost 6 bases, J lost 9 bases, and 14 bases lay in between. Germline V gene sequence: CDR1 LNHNV, CDR2 YYDKDF (reference sequence). The CDR3 DNA is TGTGCCACCAGTCTTACAGGGAGCTGGGAGCTGTTTTTT. Amino acids: CATSLTGSWELFF.

This chain connects TRBV27 to TRBJ2-5; D remains ambiguous. The J call may be incorrect, as the DNA end agrees better with TRBJ2-7. This CDR3 spans 14 amino acids. Germline V CDR1 and CDR2: MNHEY, SMNVEV (reference sequence). The CDR3 loop is CASSLNAVAYEQYF. CDR3 DNA sequence: TGTGCCAGCAGTTTAAACGCTGTTGCCTACGAGCAGTACTTC.

This chain links TRBV20-1 with TRBJ2-1; D is possibly TRBD2 (5 bases). Trimming removed 0 bases from V and 4 bases from J, with 16 bases in between. The length of the CDR3 is 16 residues. Germline V CDR1 and CDR2: DFQATT, SNEGSKA (reference sequence). DNA for the CDR3: TGCAGTGCTAGAGATCCGGCACGGGGAGTTTACAATGAGCAGTTCTTC. The encoded protein is CSARDPARGVYNEQFF.

The chain couples TRBV20-1 to TRBJ2-3; the D gene is possibly TRBD1 (5 bases). This CDR3 is built from 13 residues. Germline V gives CDR1 DFQATT, CDR2 SNEGSKA (reference sequence). The V and J ends lost 5 bases and 2 bases respectively, with 11 bases between them. The CDR3 sequence: CSASTVSTDTQYF. The CDR3 region has the DNA TGCAGTGCTTCGACAGTCTCCACAGATACGCAGTATTTT.